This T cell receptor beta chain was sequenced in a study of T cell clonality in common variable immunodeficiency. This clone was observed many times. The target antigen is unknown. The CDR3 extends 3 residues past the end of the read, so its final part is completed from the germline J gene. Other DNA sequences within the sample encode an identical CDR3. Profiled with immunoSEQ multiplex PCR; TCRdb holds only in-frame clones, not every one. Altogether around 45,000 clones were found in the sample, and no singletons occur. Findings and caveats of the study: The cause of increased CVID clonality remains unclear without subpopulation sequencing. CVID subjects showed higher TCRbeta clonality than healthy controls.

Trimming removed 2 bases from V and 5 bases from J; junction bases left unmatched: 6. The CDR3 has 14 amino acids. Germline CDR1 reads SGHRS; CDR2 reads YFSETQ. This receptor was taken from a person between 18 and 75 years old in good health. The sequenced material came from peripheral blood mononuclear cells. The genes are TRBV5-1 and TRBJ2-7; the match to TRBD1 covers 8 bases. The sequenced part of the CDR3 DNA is TGCGCCAGCAGCTTAGGGCAGGGGGCGAACGAG. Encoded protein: CASSLGQGANE. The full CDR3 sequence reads CASSLGQGANEQYF.